This T cell receptor beta chain was captured by sequencing in a study of blood T cell repertoires in COVID-19. Study-wide context: Both acute and convalescent COVID-19 samples were obtained from the United States, Italy and Spain.

Per the authors' pipeline: Amplification of reference gene primers provided the estimated nucleated cell counts. Assay used: immunoSEQ multiplex PCR; TCRdb lists only in-frame clones, some missing. V, J and clone size were drawn from that table, and D and trimming were deduced from the DNA. The table shows roughly 150,000 clones, with 80% occurring only once. This CDR3 has 12 residues. Per the germline V gene, CDR1 is GTSNPN and CDR2 is SVGIG (reference sequence). Trimming cost V 0 bases and J 5 bases, with 8 bases left between them. The chain has TRBV30 and TRBJ2-7, with D possibly being TRBD2 (6 bases). The specimen was peripheral blood. This TCR derives from a man between 60 and 75 years old with acute or convalescent COVID-19. DNA of the CDR3: TGTGCCTGGAGTGTAGGAGGGCACGAGCAGTACTTC. Its protein product is CAWSVGGHEQYF.